This entry is about one T cell receptor beta chain. The antigen remains unidentified. The data derive from a study of blood T cells in healthy people across ages. Peripheral blood samples of 9 to 10 milliliters were drawn from each donor. The authors extracted at least 5 micrograms of total RNA per sample. Broader study findings: The long-lived group displayed more naive CD4+ cells, plus higher diversity, than the aged donors did. Across the age range, TCR beta diversity per million T cells fell in a roughly linear way.

The CDR3 length is 16 residues. V dropped 5 bases and J dropped 4; count of bases not matched to a gene: 10. The germline CDR1 and CDR2 sequences are MDHEN and SYDVKM. For the second PCR, which ran for roughly 6 to 12 cycles, a sample-barcoded 5' primer and a J-beta primer mix were used. TCRdb independently ran MiXCR on the 5' RACE reads; one entry per CDR3 protein. In the table there are about 1.8 million distinct CDR3 sequences, about 50% of which are singletons. The sequencing input was blood. This clonotype originated in a woman between 40 and 55 years old in good health. The chain is built from TRBV28 and TRBJ2-1; TRBD1 agrees at 8 bases. CDR3 region: CASSPYRGSGYNEQFF. Written as DNA, the CDR3 is TGTGCCAGCAGTCCGTACAGGGGGAGTGGGTACAATGAGCAGTTCTTC.